This T cell receptor beta chain came from a study of cytomegalovirus exposure and HLA in healthy donors. A multiplex PCR was run with 60 Vbeta primers and 13 Jbeta primers. Clones were read by immunoSEQ multiplex PCR, and TCRdb kept only the in-frame ones, dropping some. The sample has around 200,000 clones, approximately 80% seen once; the top ten hold 1% to 1.5%. The J segment lost 4 bases and the V segment lost 4 bases, leaving 7 bases of the junction unmatched. The CDR3 runs 15 residues. Germline V lookup: CDR1 LNHDA, CDR2 SQIVND (reference sequence). This clone was recorded once. This receptor was identified in a girl aged 2 to 9 in good health and CMV-seropositive. This rearrangement joins TRBV19 to TRBJ1-3; 7 nucleotides agree with TRBD1. Sample: PBMCs. The CDR3 region is CASSTIPGQGNTIYF. The CDR3 DNA reads as TGTGCCAGTAGTACAATCCCGGGACAGGGAAACACCATATATTTT.